This T cell receptor (beta chain) was captured by sequencing in a study of TIL therapy for anti-PD-1-resistant metastatic lung cancer. Study as a whole: Patients then received nivolumab; progressors got lymphodepletion, TIL and IL-2. Tumors had a median PD-L1 proportion score of approximately 6.4%. Most patients had lung adenocarcinoma; a handful of tumors were EGFR-mutant, two ALK-rearranged; half smoked currently or formerly. Tumors carried a median roughly 1.6 non-synonymous mutations per megabase.

Sample time point: pre-treatment sample, taken before nivolumab and TIL therapy. V was clipped by 5 bases and J by 4 bases; unmatched bases: 4. The germline V gene has CDR1 WNHNN and CDR2 SYGVQD (reference sequence). The CDR3 loop spans 13 amino acids. Sequencing used immunoSEQ v3. This table comes from immunoSEQ multiplex PCR, and its TCRdb copy is limited to in-frame clones, with some not included. The sample lists approximately 60,000 clones, about 70% seen once, with about 1.8% in the top ten. This receptor was taken from a person aged 25 to 85 with non-small cell lung cancer. The chain links TRBV10-1 to TRBJ2-7; 8 nucleotides line up with TRBD2. The sample was blood, taken at baseline. The CDR3 DNA reads as TGCGCCAGCAGTTTAGCGGGGACATACGAGCAGTACTTC. This translates into CASSLAGTYEQYF.